This T cell receptor (beta chain) was sequenced in a study of T cells in Graves' hyperthyroidism and ophthalmopathy. Study-level background: Peripheral blood was secured at the point of initial diagnosis, before any treatment. Study findings and constraints: Also found in blood were most expanded thyroid clonotypes above 0.001.

The study based diagnoses on clinical symptoms, serum thyroxine and TRAb, thyroid ultrasound and orbital computed tomography. This clonotype occurred many times. Its antigen is unidentified. The V gene lost 0 bases and the J gene lost 1 base, with 10 bases spanning the gap. This CDR3 region has 15 residues. The V gene's germline CDR1 is DFQATT and CDR2 SNEGSKA (reference sequence). What was amplified from RNA transcripts were TCR beta CDR3 regions. Carried out on the TCR CDR3, a first-round RT-PCR used the HTBI primer set. TCRdb called the multiplex PCR reads again in MiXCR, with one record for every CDR3 protein. The sample lists about 530,000 distinct CDR3 sequences; 17% were seen once.

The receptor was derived from a woman aged 18-30 years with Graves' ophthalmopathy. Sequencing was performed on blood. The chain carries TRBV20-1 and TRBJ2-1; D is undetermined. The CDR3 DNA follows: TGCAGTGCTAGAGATCCGCAGCAGTCCTACAATGAGCAGTTCTTC. Amino acid sequence: CSARDPQQSYNEQFF.